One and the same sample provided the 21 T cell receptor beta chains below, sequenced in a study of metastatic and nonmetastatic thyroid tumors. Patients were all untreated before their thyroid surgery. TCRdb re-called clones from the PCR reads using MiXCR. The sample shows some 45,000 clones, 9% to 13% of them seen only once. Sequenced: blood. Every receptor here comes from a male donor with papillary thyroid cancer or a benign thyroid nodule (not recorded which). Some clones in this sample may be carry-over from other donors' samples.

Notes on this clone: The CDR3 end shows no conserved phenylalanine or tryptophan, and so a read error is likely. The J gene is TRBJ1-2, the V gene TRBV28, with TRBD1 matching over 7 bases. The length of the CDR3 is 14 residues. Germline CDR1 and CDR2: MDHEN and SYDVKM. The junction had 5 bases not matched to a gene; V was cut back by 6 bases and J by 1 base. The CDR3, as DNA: TGTGCCAGCAGACGTACAGGGGATAACTATGGCTACACCCTC. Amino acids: CASRRTGDNYGYTL.

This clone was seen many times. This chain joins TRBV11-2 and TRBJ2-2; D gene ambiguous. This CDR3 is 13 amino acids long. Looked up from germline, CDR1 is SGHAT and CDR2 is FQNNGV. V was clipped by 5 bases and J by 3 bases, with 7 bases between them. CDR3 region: CASSPSHTGELFF. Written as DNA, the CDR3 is TGTGCCAGCAGCCCATCTCACACCGGGGAGCTGTTTTTT.

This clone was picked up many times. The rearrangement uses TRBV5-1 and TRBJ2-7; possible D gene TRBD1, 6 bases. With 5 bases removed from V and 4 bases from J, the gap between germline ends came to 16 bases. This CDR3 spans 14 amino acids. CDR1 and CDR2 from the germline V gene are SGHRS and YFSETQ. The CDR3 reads CASRKQGAHYEQYF. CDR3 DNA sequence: TGCGCCAGCAGAAAACAGGGAGCGCATTACGAGCAGTACTTC.

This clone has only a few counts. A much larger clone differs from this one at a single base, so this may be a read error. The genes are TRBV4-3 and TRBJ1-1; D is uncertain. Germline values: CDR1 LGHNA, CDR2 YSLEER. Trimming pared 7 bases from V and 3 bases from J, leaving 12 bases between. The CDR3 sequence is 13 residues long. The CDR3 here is CASTEALDTEAFF. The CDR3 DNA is TGCGCCAGCACTGAAGCACTGGACACTGAAGCTTTCTTT.

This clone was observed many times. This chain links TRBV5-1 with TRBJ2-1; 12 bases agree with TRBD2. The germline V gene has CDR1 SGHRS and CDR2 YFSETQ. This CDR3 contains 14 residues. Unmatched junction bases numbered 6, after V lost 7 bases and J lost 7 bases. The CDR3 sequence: CASQTSGSLNEQFF. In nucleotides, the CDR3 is TGCGCCAGCCAGACTAGCGGGAGTTTGAATGAGCAGTTCTTC.

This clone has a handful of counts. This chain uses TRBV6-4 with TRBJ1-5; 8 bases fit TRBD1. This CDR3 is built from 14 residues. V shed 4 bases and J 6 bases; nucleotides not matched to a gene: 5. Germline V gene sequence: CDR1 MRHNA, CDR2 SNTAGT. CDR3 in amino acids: CASSVTGGFQPQHF. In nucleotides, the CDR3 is TGTGCCAGCAGTGTTACAGGGGGATTTCAGCCCCAGCATTTT.

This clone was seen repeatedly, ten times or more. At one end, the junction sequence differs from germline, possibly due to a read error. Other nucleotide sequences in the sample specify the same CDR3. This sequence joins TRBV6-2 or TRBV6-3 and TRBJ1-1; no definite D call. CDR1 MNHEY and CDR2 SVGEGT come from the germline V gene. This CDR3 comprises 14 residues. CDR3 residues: CASSYSGTGTEAFF. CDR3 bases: TGTGCCAGCAGCTACTCAGGAACGGGTACTGAAGCTTTCTTT.

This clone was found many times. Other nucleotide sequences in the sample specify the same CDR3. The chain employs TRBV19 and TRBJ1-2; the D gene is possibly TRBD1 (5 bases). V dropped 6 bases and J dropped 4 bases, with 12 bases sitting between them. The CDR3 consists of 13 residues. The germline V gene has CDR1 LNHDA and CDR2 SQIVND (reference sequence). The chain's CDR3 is CASRSGTFYGYTF. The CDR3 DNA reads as TGTGCCAGTAGATCCGGGACTTTCTATGGCTACACCTTC.

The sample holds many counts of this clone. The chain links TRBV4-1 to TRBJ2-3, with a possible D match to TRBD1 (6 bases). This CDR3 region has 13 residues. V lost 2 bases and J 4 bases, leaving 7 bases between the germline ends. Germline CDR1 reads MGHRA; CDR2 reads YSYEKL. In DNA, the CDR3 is TGCGCCAGCAGCCAAACAGGGTCAGATACGCAGTATTTT. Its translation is CASSQTGSDTQYF.

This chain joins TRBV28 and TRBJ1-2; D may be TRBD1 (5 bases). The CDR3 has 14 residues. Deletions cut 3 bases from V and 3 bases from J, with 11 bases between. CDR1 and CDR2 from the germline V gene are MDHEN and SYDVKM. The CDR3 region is CASSFQGRDYGYTF. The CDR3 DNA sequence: TGTGCCAGCAGTTTCCAGGGAAGAGACTATGGCTACACCTTC.

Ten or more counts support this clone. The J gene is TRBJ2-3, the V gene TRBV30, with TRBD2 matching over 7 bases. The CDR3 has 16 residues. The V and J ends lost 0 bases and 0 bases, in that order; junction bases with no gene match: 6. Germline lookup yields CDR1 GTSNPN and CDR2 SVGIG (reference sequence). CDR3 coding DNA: TGTGCCTGGAGTGTAGGGGTGGGAGGGAGCACAGATACGCAGTATTTT. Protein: CAWSVGVGGSTDTQYF.

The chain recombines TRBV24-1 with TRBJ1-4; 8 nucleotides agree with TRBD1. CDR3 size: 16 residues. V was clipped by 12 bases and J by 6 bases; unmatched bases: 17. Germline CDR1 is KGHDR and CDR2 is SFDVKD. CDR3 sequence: CALAIPRQGRYEKLFF. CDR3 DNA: TGTGCCCTAGCTATTCCCCGACAGGGGCGGTATGAAAAACTGTTTTTT.

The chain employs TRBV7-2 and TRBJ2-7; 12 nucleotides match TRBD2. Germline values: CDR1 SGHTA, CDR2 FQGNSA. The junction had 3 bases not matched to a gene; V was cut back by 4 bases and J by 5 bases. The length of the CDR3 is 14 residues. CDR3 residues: CASSSTSGSNEQYF. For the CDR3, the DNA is TGTGCCAGCAGCTCGACTAGCGGGAGTAACGAGCAGTACTTC.

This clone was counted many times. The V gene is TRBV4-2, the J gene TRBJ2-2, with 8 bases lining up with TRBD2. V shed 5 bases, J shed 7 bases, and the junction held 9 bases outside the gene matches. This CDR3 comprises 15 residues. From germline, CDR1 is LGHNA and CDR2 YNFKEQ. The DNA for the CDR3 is TGTGCCAGCAGCGATAGCGGGACCCGGGGCGGGGAGCTGTTTTTT. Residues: CASSDSGTRGGELFF.

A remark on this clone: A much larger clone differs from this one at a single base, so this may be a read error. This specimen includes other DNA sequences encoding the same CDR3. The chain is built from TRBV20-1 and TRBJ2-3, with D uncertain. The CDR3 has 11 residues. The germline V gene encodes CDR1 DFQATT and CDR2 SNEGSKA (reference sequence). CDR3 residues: CSASQPDTQYF. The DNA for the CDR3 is TGCAGTGCTAGCCAGCCAGATACTCAGTATTTT.

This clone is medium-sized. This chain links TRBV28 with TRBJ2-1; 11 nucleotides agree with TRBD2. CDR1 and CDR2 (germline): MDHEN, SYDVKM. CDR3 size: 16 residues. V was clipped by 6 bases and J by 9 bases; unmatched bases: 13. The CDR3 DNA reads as TGTGCCAGCAGCCACGGAAAGACTAGCGGGAAGACTGAGCAGTTCTTC. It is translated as CASSHGKTSGKTEQFF.

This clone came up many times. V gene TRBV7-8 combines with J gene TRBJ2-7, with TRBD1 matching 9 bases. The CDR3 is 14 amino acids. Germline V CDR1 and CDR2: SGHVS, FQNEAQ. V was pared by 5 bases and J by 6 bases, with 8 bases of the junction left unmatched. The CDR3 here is CASSLQGARAEQYF. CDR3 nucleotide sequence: TGTGCCAGCAGCCTACAGGGGGCGCGAGCCGAGCAGTACTTC.

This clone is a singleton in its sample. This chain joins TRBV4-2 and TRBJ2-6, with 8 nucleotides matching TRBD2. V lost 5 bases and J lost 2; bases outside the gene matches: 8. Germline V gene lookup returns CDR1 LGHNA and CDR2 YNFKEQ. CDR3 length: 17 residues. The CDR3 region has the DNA TGTGCCAGCAGCACGCTAGCGGGCGGTGCTGGGGCCAACGTCCTGACTTTC. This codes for CASSTLAGGAGANVLTF.

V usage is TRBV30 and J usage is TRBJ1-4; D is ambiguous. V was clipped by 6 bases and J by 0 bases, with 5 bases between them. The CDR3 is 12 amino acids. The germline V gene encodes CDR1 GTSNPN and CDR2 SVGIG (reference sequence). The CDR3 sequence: CACIATNEKLFF. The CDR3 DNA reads TGTGCCTGCATTGCAACTAATGAAAAACTGTTTTTT.

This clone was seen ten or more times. The CDR3 spells CASRSRTSAYQETQYF. In DNA form, the CDR3 reads TGTGCCAGCAGGTCCCGGACTAGCGCGTACCAAGAGACCCAGTACTTC. The chain couples TRBV6-1 to TRBJ2-5, with 9 bases aligning to TRBD2. This CDR3 has 16 amino acids. Looked up from germline, CDR1 is MNHNS and CDR2 is SASEGT. J was trimmed by 0 bases and V by 6 bases; bases with no gene match: 8.

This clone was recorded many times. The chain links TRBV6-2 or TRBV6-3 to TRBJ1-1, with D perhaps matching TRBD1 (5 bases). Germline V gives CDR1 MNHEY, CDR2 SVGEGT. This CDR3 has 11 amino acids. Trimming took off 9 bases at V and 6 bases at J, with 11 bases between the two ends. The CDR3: CASSRGAEAFF. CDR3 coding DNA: TGTGCCAGTAGCCGGGGGGCTGAAGCTTTCTTT.